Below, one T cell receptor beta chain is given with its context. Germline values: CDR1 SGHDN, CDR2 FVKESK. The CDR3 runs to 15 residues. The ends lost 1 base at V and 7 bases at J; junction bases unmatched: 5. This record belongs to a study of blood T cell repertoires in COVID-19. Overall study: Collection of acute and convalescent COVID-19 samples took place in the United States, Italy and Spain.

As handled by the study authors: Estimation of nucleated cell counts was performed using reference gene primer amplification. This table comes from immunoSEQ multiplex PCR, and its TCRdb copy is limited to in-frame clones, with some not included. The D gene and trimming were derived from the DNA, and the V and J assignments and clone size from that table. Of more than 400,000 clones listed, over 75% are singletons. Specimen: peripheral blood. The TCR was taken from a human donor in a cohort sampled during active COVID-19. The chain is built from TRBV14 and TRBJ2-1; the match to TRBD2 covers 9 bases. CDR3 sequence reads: CASSQALAGPNEQFF. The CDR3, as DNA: TGTGCCAGCAGCCAAGCCCTAGCGGGGCCAAATGAGCAGTTCTTC. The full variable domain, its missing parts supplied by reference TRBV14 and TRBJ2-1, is EAGVTQFPSHSVIEKGQTVTLRCDPISGHDNLYWYRRVMGKEIKFLLHFVKESKQDESGMPNNRFLAERTGGTYSTLKVQPAELEDSGVYFCASSQALAGPNEQFFGPGTRLTVL.